The sequence of this TCR beta chain was determined in a study of shared clonotypes between healthy human individuals. Study-wide background: The people who gave samples were two women and a few men aged 18 to 49.

This clone showed up many times. Its antigen remains unknown. The donor cohort consisted entirely of Caucasian adults residing in Nashville, Tennessee. Overall study results and limits: Few donors limited the genetic and exposure-history diversity represented.

For unsorted PBMC, 250 to 300 ng DNA per replicate equaled roughly 31,000 T cell genomes. TCRdb keeps only in-frame clones here, not all; method: immunoSEQ multiplex PCR. The sample shows 520,000 or so clones, about four fifths of them seen only once. This TCR was recovered from a woman aged 40 to 50 in good health. Some clones in this sample may be carry-over from other donors' samples. Material: PBMCs.

The CDR3 DNA sequence: TGCGCCAGCGGCGAGGCTAGCGGGAGTCATGAGCAGTTCTTC. Protein sequence: CASGEASGSHEQFF. This chain links TRBV10-2 with TRBJ2-1; 10 nucleotides agree with TRBD2. Trimming took 8 bases from V and 8 from J; bases not matched to a gene: 9. The CDR3 covers 14 residues. Per germline, CDR1 WSHSY and CDR2 SAAADI.